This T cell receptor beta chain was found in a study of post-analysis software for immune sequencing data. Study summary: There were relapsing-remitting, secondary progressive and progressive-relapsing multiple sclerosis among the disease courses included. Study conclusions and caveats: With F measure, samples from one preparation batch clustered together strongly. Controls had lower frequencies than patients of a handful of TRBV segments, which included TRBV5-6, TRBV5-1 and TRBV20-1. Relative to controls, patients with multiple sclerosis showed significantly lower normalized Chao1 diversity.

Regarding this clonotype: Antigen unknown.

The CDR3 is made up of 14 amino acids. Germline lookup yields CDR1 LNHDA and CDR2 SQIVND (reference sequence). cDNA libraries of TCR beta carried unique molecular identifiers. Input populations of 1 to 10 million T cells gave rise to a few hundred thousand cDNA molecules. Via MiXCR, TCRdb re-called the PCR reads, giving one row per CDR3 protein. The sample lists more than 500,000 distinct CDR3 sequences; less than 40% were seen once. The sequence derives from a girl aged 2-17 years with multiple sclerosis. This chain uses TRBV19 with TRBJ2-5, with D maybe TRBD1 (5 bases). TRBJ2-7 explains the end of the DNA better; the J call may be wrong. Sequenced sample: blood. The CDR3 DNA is TGTGCCAGTAGTACAGGGTCCCCCTTGGGCGAGCAGTACTTC. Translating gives CASSTGSPLGEQYF.